The 22 T cell receptor beta chains below come from one sample, sequenced in a study of cytomegalovirus exposure and HLA in healthy donors. Researchers ran the PCR with 60 Vbeta and 13 Jbeta primers. Generated by immunoSEQ multiplex PCR, the TCRdb table keeps only in-frame clones and is missing some. Of some 140,000 clones listed, roughly 85% are singletons. The sample was PBMCs. Receptors were obtained from a woman aged 30 to 39 in good health and CMV-seropositive.

The rearrangement uses TRBV28 and TRBJ1-5, with 9 bases that match TRBD1. Per germline, CDR1 MDHEN and CDR2 SYDVKM. J lost 3 bases, V lost 5 bases, and 8 bases had no gene match. This CDR3 contains 16 residues. The CDR3 DNA reads TGTGCCAGCAGTACGGACAGGGGTGGGATCAATCAGCCCCAGCATTTT. Its translation: CASSTDRGGINQPQHF. Based on the CDR3 plus reference TRBV28 and TRBJ1-5, the full variable domain is DVKVTQSSRYLVKRTGEKVFLECVQDMDHENMFWYRQDPGLGLRLIYFSYDVKMKEKGDIPEGYSVSREKKERFSLILESASTNQTSMYLCASSTDRGGINQPQHFGDGTRLSIL.

The chain combines TRBV7-2 with TRBJ2-5; D is uncertain. The CDR3 extends over 11 amino acids. The ends were cut back, 6 bases at V and 4 bases at J, with 6 bases in the middle. Germline V CDR1 and CDR2: SGHTA, FQGNSA. The CDR3 is CASSLVETQYF. The CDR3 DNA sequence: TGTGCCAGCAGTCTCGTAGAGACCCAGTACTTC. Filled out from reference TRBV7-2 and TRBJ2-5, the complete variable domain reads GAGVSQSPSNKVTEKGKDVELRCDPISGHTALYWYRQSLGQGLEFLIYFQGNSAPDKSGLPSDRFSAERTGGSVSTLTIQRTQQEDSAVYLCASSLVETQYFGPGTRLLVL.

V usage is TRBV10-3 and J usage is TRBJ2-3; possible D gene TRBD2, 5 bases. Germline CDR1 reads ENHRY; CDR2 reads SYGVKD. This CDR3 is built from 13 residues. The V gene lost 3 bases and the J gene lost 1 base, with 5 bases spanning the gap. CDR3 amino acids: CAISDGGTDTQYF. CDR3 DNA: TGTGCCATCAGTGACGGGGGCACAGATACGCAGTATTTT.

The CDR3 loop is CAFSGQGRSYEQYF. The CDR3 bases are TGTGCCTTCTCCGGACAGGGGCGCTCCTACGAGCAGTACTTC. The rearrangement links TRBV30 to TRBJ2-7, with 9 nucleotides matching TRBD1. Germline lookup yields CDR1 GTSNPN and CDR2 SVGIG (reference sequence). This CDR3 has 14 residues. With 7 bases clipped from V and 0 bases from J, the junction kept 7 bases outside the gene matches.

This chain connects TRBV19 to TRBJ1-3; D possibly corresponds to TRBD1 (6 bases). Germline loops: CDR1 LNHDA, CDR2 SQIVND (reference sequence). CDR3 length: 16 residues. V shed 3 bases and J shed 4 bases, with 16 bases lying between them. CDR3 sequence: CASSIRDNYSGNTIYF. The CDR3 bases are TGTGCCAGTAGTATCCGGGACAACTACTCCGGAAACACCATATATTTT.

The rearrangement links TRBV25-1 to TRBJ1-4, with 7 bases fitting TRBD1. Germline CDR1 is MGHDK and CDR2 is SYGVNS. This CDR3 has 18 residues. V shed 1 base and J 7 bases; nucleotides not matched to a gene: 15. In DNA, the CDR3 is TGTGCCAGCAGTGAATCTCCTCAAAACAGGGGAGTAGGTGAAAAACTGTTTTTT. As protein: CASSESPQNRGVGEKLFF.

The chain joins TRBV7-6 to TRBJ2-7; 7 bases map to TRBD2. Germline CDR1 is SGHVS and CDR2 is FNYEAQ. CDR3 size: 12 residues. Trimming removed 4 bases from V and 11 bases from J; junction bases left unmatched: 8. CDR3 DNA: TGTGCCAGCAGCTCCCGGGGAGGGCCGGAGTACTTC. Amino acids: CASSSRGGPEYF.

Only one count was recorded for this clone. The chain couples TRBV5-4 to TRBJ2-1; TRBD1 matches 9 bases. From germline, CDR1 is SGHNT and CDR2 YYREEE (reference sequence). J lost 10 bases, V lost 4 bases, and 9 bases had no gene match. The CDR3 is made up of 14 amino acids. CDR3 amino acids: CASSPGTGYDEQFF. The CDR3 DNA reads TGTGCCAGCAGCCCCGGGACAGGGTACGACGAGCAGTTCTTC.

The CDR3 sequence is CSVRGGLAGNEQFF. The CDR3 DNA reads as TGCAGCGTTCGGGGGGGACTAGCAGGAAATGAGCAGTTCTTC. The rearrangement uses TRBV29-1 and TRBJ2-1; 9 bases fit TRBD2. CDR1 and CDR2 from the germline V gene are SQVTM and ANQGSEA. J gave up 7 bases and V 5 bases, and 9 bases lay outside the gene matches. The CDR3 has 14 residues.

The chain carries TRBV7-8 and TRBJ1-2; no reliable D call. Deletions cut 1 base from V and 7 bases from J, with 10 bases between. The CDR3 runs to 13 residues. The germline CDR1 and CDR2 sequences are SGHVS and FQNEAQ. The CDR3 loop reads CASSLDVSVGYTF. CDR3 DNA sequence: TGTGCCAGCAGCTTAGATGTATCCGTTGGCTACACCTTC.

The chain is built from TRBV5-4 and TRBJ2-7, with 14 positions matching TRBD2. V lost 4 bases to trimming and J lost 12 bases; unmatched junction nucleotides: 12. This CDR3 region has 15 residues. The germline gives CDR1 SGHNT, CDR2 YYREEE (reference sequence). CDR3 sequence reads: CASSPGLAGEGGLYF. The CDR3 DNA is TGTGCCAGCAGCCCGGGACTAGCGGGAGAAGGAGGGTTGTACTTC.

The count of this clone is one. V and J are TRBV5-1 and TRBJ1-1, with 11 bases matching TRBD1. CDR1 is SGHRS and CDR2 is YFSETQ in the germline V gene. The V and J ends lost 5 bases and 0 bases, in that order; junction bases with no gene match: 9. The CDR3 runs 17 residues. CDR3 DNA sequence: TGCGCCAGCAGTCCGGGGGGGACAGGGGGTCTGAACACTGAAGCTTTCTTT. It specifies CASSPGGTGGLNTEAFF.

CDR3 sequence reads: CASSPRGGGQETQYF. The DNA for the CDR3 is TGTGCCAGCAGCCCCAGAGGGGGTGGCCAAGAGACCCAGTACTTC. V gene TRBV7-9 combines with J gene TRBJ2-5, with D possibly TRBD1 on 6 matching bases. Trimming cost V 5 bases and J 1 base, with 14 bases left between them. The CDR3 is 15 residues long. The germline gives CDR1 SEHNR, CDR2 FQNEAQ (reference sequence). The full variable domain, completed using reference TRBV7-9 and TRBJ2-5, is DTGVSQNPRHKITKRGQNVTFRCDPISEHNRLYWYRQTLGQGPEFLTYFQNEAQLEKSRLLSDRFSAERPKGSFSTLEIQRTEQGDSAMYLCASSPRGGGQETQYFGPGTRLLVL.

This clone has just a few counts. CDR3 sequence (DNA): TGTGCCAGCAGTAACAGGGATGGAGGTGAAAAACTGTTTTTT. Its translation is CASSNRDGGEKLFF. The chain employs TRBV2 and TRBJ1-4, with D possibly matching TRBD1 (6 bases). Trimming took 5 bases from V and 7 from J, leaving 14 bases between them. Germline CDR1 is SNHLY and CDR2 is FYNNEI. This CDR3 spans 14 amino acids.

Only one count was recorded for this clone. The chain employs TRBV2 and TRBJ1-1; 11 bases map to TRBD1. CDR3 length: 13 amino acids. V shed 6 bases, J shed 4 bases, and the junction held 1 base outside the gene matches. In germline, CDR1 is SNHLY, CDR2 FYNNEI. The chain's CDR3 is CASSGQGATEAFF. CDR3 DNA: TGTGCCAGCAGCGGACAGGGGGCCACTGAAGCTTTCTTT.

The chain employs TRBV7-2 and TRBJ2-1; 9 nucleotides line up with TRBD2. Germline values: CDR1 SGHTA, CDR2 FQGNSA. V lost 3 bases and J lost 7; bases outside the gene matches: 10. This CDR3 is built from 16 residues. The CDR3 loop reads CASSLEGLAPYNEQFF. In DNA, the CDR3 is TGTGCCAGCAGCTTGGAGGGACTAGCCCCGTATAATGAGCAGTTCTTC.

The chain employs TRBV5-8 and TRBJ1-6, with TRBD1 matching over 9 bases. The CDR3 covers 17 residues. V was clipped by 5 bases and J by 10 bases; unmatched bases: 16. Germline V gene lookup returns CDR1 SGHTS and CDR2 YDEGEE. The DNA for the CDR3 is TGTGCCAGCAGTCCCGGGACAGGGAAAATAGGCGGCTCACCCCTCCACTTT. Translating gives CASSPGTGKIGGSPLHF.

The J gene is TRBJ2-5, the V gene TRBV29-1; possible D gene TRBD2, 6 bases. V lost 7 bases, J lost 2 bases, and 14 bases lay in between. CDR1 and CDR2 (germline): SQVTM, ANQGSEA. This CDR3 contains 13 residues. CDR3 in amino acids: CSAAGYTQETQYF. CDR3 coding DNA: TGCAGCGCAGCGGGCTACACTCAAGAGACCCAGTACTTC.

The chain has TRBV9 and TRBJ2-1; 10 bases are shared with TRBD1. Germline CDR1 and CDR2: SGDLS and YYNGEE. The CDR3 is 17 amino acids. Trimming at V came to 2 bases and at J to 7 bases, leaving 12 bases not matched to a gene. The CDR3 region is CASSVLQFRGQGNEQFF. CDR3 DNA sequence: TGTGCCAGCAGCGTCCTCCAGTTTAGGGGACAGGGGAATGAGCAGTTCTTC.

This chain uses TRBV28 with TRBJ2-7, with 7 bases fitting TRBD1. This CDR3 has 15 amino acids. Germline-derived CDR1 and CDR2 are MDHEN and SYDVKM. The trim removed 7 bases at V and 1 base at J, leaving 10 bases unmatched. CDR3 sequence: CASNIGDRGSYEQYF. CDR3 coding DNA: TGTGCCAGCAACATCGGGGACAGAGGATCCTACGAGCAGTACTTC.

The chain joins TRBV27 to TRBJ1-4; no clear D gene. V lost 7 bases and J 3 bases, leaving 15 bases between the germline ends. The CDR3 has 15 residues. CDR1 is MNHEY, CDR2 SMNVEV, per germline (reference sequence). This chain's CDR3 is CASIPILPSNEKLFF. The CDR3 coding sequence is TGTGCCAGCATTCCTATATTGCCCTCTAATGAAAAACTGTTTTTT.

This chain connects TRBV5-6 to TRBJ1-4, with 8 bases aligning to TRBD1. The CDR3 has 16 residues. Germline V gene lookup returns CDR1 SGHDT and CDR2 YYEEEE. The V gene end was trimmed by 0 bases and the J gene end by 8 bases; junction bases not matched to a gene: 9. In DNA form, the CDR3 reads TGTGCCAGCAGCTTGGGTGGGTGGACAGGGCAAGAAAAACTGTTTTTT. Its protein is CASSLGGWTGQEKLFF.